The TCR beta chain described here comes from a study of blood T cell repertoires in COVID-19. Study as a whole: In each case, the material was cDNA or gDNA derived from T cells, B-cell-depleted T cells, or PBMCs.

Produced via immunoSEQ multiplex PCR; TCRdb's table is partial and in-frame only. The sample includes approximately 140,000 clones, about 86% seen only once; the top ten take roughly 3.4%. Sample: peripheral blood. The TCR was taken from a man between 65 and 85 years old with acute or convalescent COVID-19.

The CDR3: CASTESGFSANYGYTF. As DNA, the CDR3 is TGTGCCAGCACCGAATCGGGTTTTTCTGCTAACTATGGCTACACCTTC. V and J are TRBV2 and TRBJ1-2, with D hard to call. The length of the CDR3 is 16 residues. The germline V gene encodes CDR1 SNHLY and CDR2 FYNNEI. V lost 7 bases, J lost 0 bases, and 18 bases lay in between.